One and the same sample provided the 8 T cell receptor beta chains below, sequenced in a study of Ad26.COV2.S vaccination and SARS-CoV-2 variants. As to treatment: roughly 20 received Ad26.COV2.S at low or high dose, single or two shots; roughly 5 received placebo; per-sample allocation not given. All samples were drawn on day 63, counting from the first vaccine or placebo injection. TCRdb keeps only in-frame clones here, not all; method: immunoSEQ multiplex PCR. The data contain approximately 300,000 clones, around four fifths of them singletons. Material: peripheral blood, obtained in a trial of Ad26.COV2.S vaccine versus placebo. All receptors derive from a person aged 18-60 years who received the Ad26.COV2.S COVID-19 vaccine or a placebo.

This clone was recorded only once. The gene calls are TRBV25-1 and TRBJ1-1; tentatively, D is TRBD1 (5 bases). The CDR3 is 14 residues long. The V end lost 2 bases, the J end lost 4 bases, and 11 bases lay between the germline ends. Per germline, CDR1 MGHDK and CDR2 SYGVNS. The CDR3 sequence: CASSELQGGTEAFF. Here the CDR3 DNA reads TGTGCCAGCAGTGAACTCCAGGGAGGCACTGAAGCTTTCTTT.

The chain employs TRBV5-4 and TRBJ1-6; D is uncertain. V lost 4 bases, J lost 0 bases, and 14 bases lay in between. Germline CDR1 SGHNT, CDR2 YYREEE (reference sequence). The CDR3 length is 17 residues. CDR3 amino acids: CASSQEGGSSYNSPLHF. As DNA, the CDR3 is TGTGCCAGCAGCCAGGAGGGCGGGAGCTCCTATAATTCACCCCTCCACTTT.

The genes are TRBV19 and TRBJ2-1; TRBD1 is a possible D gene (7 bases). Trimming removed 7 bases from V and 9 bases from J, with 31 bases in between. This CDR3 is built from 18 residues. CDR1 and CDR2 (germline): LNHDA, SQIVND (reference sequence). The CDR3 nucleotides read TGTGCCAGTACCCCCCCAGTGGTTGGGGACCCAGGGGGAGGTGAGCAGTTCTTC. Translated, it gives CASTPPVVGDPGGGEQFF.

The DNA of the CDR3 is TGCGCCAGCAGCGCCGGACTAGCGGGGGGCAACAATGAGCAGTTCTTC. Protein: CASSAGLAGGNNEQFF. V is TRBV5-1 and J is TRBJ2-1; TRBD2 aligns across 14 bases. The CDR3 has 16 amino acids. CDR1 is SGHRS and CDR2 is YFSETQ in the germline V gene. V lost 4 bases and J lost 5; bases outside the gene matches: 5.

The CDR3 nucleotides are TGTGCCAGCAGCTTGACAGGGCGGTATGGAGCTTTCTTT. Protein product: CASSLTGRYGAFF. This chain joins TRBV5-4 and TRBJ1-1, with a tentative D call TRBD1 (6 bases). Trimming removed 1 base from V and 10 bases from J, with 14 bases in between. The CDR3 loop spans 13 amino acids. Germline V lookup: CDR1 SGHNT, CDR2 YYREEE (reference sequence).

This sequence joins TRBV4-1 and TRBJ2-7; a weak D match, TRBD1 (6 bases). This CDR3 contains 14 residues. Germline V gene data show CDR1 as MGHRA and CDR2 as YSYEKL. V was clipped by 3 bases and J by 3 bases, with 12 bases between them. CDR3 bases: TGCGCCAGCAGCCAGACCGGGACAAGCTACGAGCAGTACTTC. It is translated as CASSQTGTSYEQYF.

The CDR3: CASSQPNRGGNSPLHF. CDR3 bases: TGTGCCAGCAGCCAACCCAACAGGGGGGGAAATTCACCCCTCCACTTT. The chain combines TRBV3-1 (or the pseudogene TRBV3-2) with TRBJ1-6, with 8 bases fitting TRBD1. The germline V gene has CDR1 LGHDT and CDR2 YNNKEL (reference sequence). V lost 2 bases to trimming and J lost 7 bases; unmatched junction nucleotides: 7. The CDR3 is 16 residues long.

The chain carries TRBV6-5 and TRBJ2-2; a weak D match, TRBD1 (7 bases). V was clipped by 6 bases and J by 6 bases, with 17 bases between them. In germline, CDR1 is MNHEY, CDR2 SVGAGI. The CDR3 has 15 amino acids. The CDR3 sequence: CASSRGTVAAGELFF. The CDR3 DNA follows: TGTGCCAGCAGCCGCGGGACAGTGGCGGCCGGGGAGCTGTTTTTT.